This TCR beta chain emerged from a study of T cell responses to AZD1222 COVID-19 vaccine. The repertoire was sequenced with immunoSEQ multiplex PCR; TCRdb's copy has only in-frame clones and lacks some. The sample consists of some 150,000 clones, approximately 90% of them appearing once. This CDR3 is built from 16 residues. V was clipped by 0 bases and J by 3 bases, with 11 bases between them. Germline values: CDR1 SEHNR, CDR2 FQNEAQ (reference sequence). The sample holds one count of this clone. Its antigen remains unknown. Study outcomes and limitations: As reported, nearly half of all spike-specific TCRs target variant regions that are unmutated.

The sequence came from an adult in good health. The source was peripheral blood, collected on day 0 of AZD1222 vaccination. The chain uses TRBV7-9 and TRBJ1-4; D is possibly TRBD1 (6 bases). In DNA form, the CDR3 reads TGTGCCAGCAGCTTAGCGCTCGCAGGGGCTAATGAAAAACTGTTTTTT. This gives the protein CASSLALAGANEKLFF.